These 22 T cell receptor beta chains were sequenced from one sample in a study of glioma-infiltrating T cells after dendritic cell vaccination. Here immunoSEQ multiplex PCR was the method, and the copy in TCRdb shows in-frame clones only, minus some. The table has some 99,000 clones, more than 70% seen once; the top ten hold 5% to 7%. Described time point: after dendritic cell vaccination, including at tumor progression/relapse. The sample was blood, taken after dendritic cell vaccination. Every receptor here comes from a human donor with glioblastoma.

The genes are TRBV7-6 and TRBJ1-2, with 9 bases matching TRBD1. V gave up 1 base and J gave up 4 bases; unmatched junction bases: 13. From germline, CDR1 is SGHVS and CDR2 FNYEAQ. The CDR3 is 18 residues long. The CDR3 loop is CASSLEGRTGDGAYGYTF. The CDR3 DNA is TGTGCCAGCAGCTTAGAGGGGCGGACAGGGGACGGTGCCTATGGCTACACCTTC.

The V and J genes are TRBV5-1 and TRBJ2-2; D is unresolved. The V and J ends lost 2 bases and 4 bases respectively, with 9 bases between them. CDR1 is SGHRS, CDR2 YFSETQ, per germline. The CDR3 covers 14 residues. CDR3 protein: CASSFPLITGELFF. Here the CDR3 DNA reads TGCGCCAGCAGCTTTCCCCTTATCACCGGGGAGCTGTTTTTT.

This chain joins TRBV7-8 and TRBJ1-1; tentatively, D is TRBD1 (5 bases). CDR1 is SGHVS and CDR2 is FQNEAQ in the germline V gene. V lost 3 bases to trimming and J lost 1 base, with 6 bases between them. The length of the CDR3 is 13 residues. The CDR3 DNA sequence: TGTGCCAGCAGCTTTCAGGGGAACACTGAAGCTTTCTTT. Translation gives CASSFQGNTEAFF.

The V call is TRBV4-1, the J call TRBJ2-5; 7 nucleotides agree with TRBD2. The ends lost 0 bases at V and 4 bases at J; junction bases unmatched: 2. The CDR3 has 14 amino acids. Per the germline V gene, CDR1 is MGHRA and CDR2 is YSYEKL. The DNA of the CDR3 is TGCGCCAGCAGCCAAGAACAGCGGGGAGAGACCCAGTACTTC. Amino acids: CASSQEQRGETQYF.

Turning to this clone: The identical CDR3 is also encoded by other nucleotide sequences in the sample. The DNA of the CDR3 is TGCAGCGTGGGAGGGCCCTACGAGCAGTACTTC. It yields the protein CSVGGPYEQYF. The chain combines TRBV29-1 with TRBJ2-7; 7 bases fit TRBD2. This CDR3 region has 11 residues. Germline values: CDR1 SQVTM, CDR2 ANQGSEA. V shed 6 bases and J 2 bases; nucleotides not matched to a gene: 1.

This clone was recorded only once. The CDR3 sequence: CASSPQETQYF. CDR3 in DNA: TGTGCCAGCAGCCCGCAAGAGACCCAGTACTTC. The rearrangement uses TRBV28 and TRBJ2-5; D not resolved. The CDR3 extends over 11 amino acids. The V gene's germline CDR1 is MDHEN and CDR2 SYDVKM. V lost 6 bases to trimming and J lost 2 bases, with 4 bases between them.

This clone has more than one count but fewer than ten. V is TRBV10-2 and J is TRBJ2-1; D remains ambiguous. The CDR3 loop spans 17 amino acids. V lost 0 bases, J lost 0 bases, and 12 bases lay in between. CDR1 and CDR2 (germline): WSHSY, SAAADI. CDR3 amino acids: CASSESGPLGSYNEQFF. DNA of the CDR3: TGCGCCAGCAGTGAGTCGGGCCCCCTCGGCTCCTACAATGAGCAGTTCTTC.

The rearrangement links TRBV5-6 to TRBJ2-1; TRBD1 matches at 12 bases. V trimming: 0 bases; J trimming: 9 bases; junction bases outside the gene matches: 4. From germline, CDR1 is SGHDT and CDR2 YYEEEE. The CDR3 contains 15 residues. For the CDR3, the DNA is TGTGCCAGCAGCTTGGAAGGGACAGGGGGCCTTGAGCAGTTCTTC. It codes for CASSLEGTGGLEQFF.

In the case of this clone: Mismatch with germline at one junction end may stem from a read error. This chain connects TRBV6-4 to TRBJ1-5; D may be TRBD1 (6 bases). Looked up from germline, CDR1 is MRHNA and CDR2 is SNTAGT. The CDR3 contains 18 residues. CDR3 loop: CAISYTRGALDSNQPQHF. The CDR3 region has the DNA TGTGCCATCAGTTATACCAGGGGTGCACTAGATAGCAATCAGCCCCAGCATTTT.

The chain employs TRBV27 and TRBJ2-2; 8 positions match TRBD1. The CDR3 spans 17 residues. J was trimmed by 2 bases and V by 5 bases; bases with no gene match: 10. The V gene's germline CDR1 is MNHEY and CDR2 SMNVEV (reference sequence). CDR3 loop: CASSQTGATLNTGELFF. CDR3 coding DNA: TGTGCCAGCAGTCAGACAGGGGCGACTTTAAACACCGGGGAGCTGTTTTTT.

The chain joins TRBV30 to TRBJ1-2; the D gene is possibly TRBD1 (6 bases). Between the trimmed V and J ends, which lost 2 bases and 8 bases, there was a span of 15 bases. The CDR3 extends over 13 amino acids. The germline gives CDR1 GTSNPN, CDR2 SVGIG (reference sequence). Here the CDR3 reads CAWSPTGPLGYTF. DNA of the CDR3: TGTGCCTGGAGTCCCACAGGGCCGTTAGGCTACACCTTC. The whole variable domain, remainder taken from reference TRBV30 and TRBJ1-2, is SQTIHQWPATLVQPVGSPLSLECTVEGTSNPNLYWYRQAAGRGLQLLFYSVGIGQISSEVPQNLSASRPQDRQFILSSKKLLLSDSGFYLCAWSPTGPLGYTFGSGTRLTVV.

The chain recombines TRBV5-1 with TRBJ2-1; TRBD2 matches 8 bases. CDR3 size: 15 residues. Germline loops: CDR1 SGHRS, CDR2 YFSETQ. V lost 2 bases to trimming and J lost 3 bases; unmatched junction nucleotides: 4. The CDR3 spells CASSFRLAGYNEQFF. As DNA, the CDR3 is TGCGCCAGCAGCTTCCGTCTAGCGGGCTACAATGAGCAGTTCTTC.

The genes are TRBV6-5 and TRBJ2-3; 7 nucleotides match TRBD2. V lost 8 bases, J lost 7 bases, and 12 bases stayed unmatched. There are 14 residues in the CDR3. Per the germline V gene, CDR1 is MNHEY and CDR2 is SVGAGI. The CDR3 spells CASGGTTLGNTQYF. The CDR3 nucleotides are TGTGCCAGCGGAGGGACTACCCTCGGGAATACGCAGTATTTT.

V usage is TRBV5-6 and J usage is TRBJ1-5, with TRBD1 matching 11 bases. The CDR3 covers 14 residues. The V gene's germline CDR1 is SGHDT and CDR2 YYEEEE. With 3 bases clipped from V and 5 bases from J, the junction kept 1 base outside the gene matches. For the CDR3, the DNA is TGTGCCAGCAGCTGGGACAGGGGGGATCAGCCCCAGCATTTT. Translated, it gives CASSWDRGDQPQHF.

This clone was seen more than once but under ten times. The V and J genes are TRBV6-5 and TRBJ2-7; weak D call: TRBD1 (5 bases). With 10 bases removed from V and 3 bases from J, the gap between germline ends came to 13 bases. Germline V gene lookup returns CDR1 MNHEY and CDR2 SVGAGI. CDR3 length equals 12 residues. CDR3 DNA: TGTGCCACCAAACGGACAATCTACGAGCAGTACTTC. This codes for CATKRTIYEQYF.

The V and J genes are TRBV30 and TRBJ1-2; 7 bases are a match to TRBD1. The germline V gene encodes CDR1 GTSNPN and CDR2 SVGIG (reference sequence). V lost 1 base, J lost 5 bases, and 1 base stayed unmatched. CDR3 size: 12 residues. Written as DNA, the CDR3 is TGTGCCTGGAGTGGACAGGGTTATGGCTACACCTTC. This sequence encodes CAWSGQGYGYTF.

The chain links TRBV28 to TRBJ1-1, with a weak D call TRBD1 (6 bases). The germline CDR1 and CDR2 sequences are MDHEN and SYDVKM. Between the trimmed V and J ends, which lost 2 bases and 2 bases, there was a span of 15 bases. CDR3 length: 16 residues. The CDR3: CASSLQQGLGNTEAFF. The CDR3 coding sequence is TGTGCCAGCAGTTTACAACAGGGTTTGGGAAACACTGAAGCTTTCTTT.

This chain joins TRBV2 and TRBJ1-5; 8 positions agree with TRBD1. The V and J ends lost 6 bases and 1 base, in that order; junction bases with no gene match: 5. Germline CDR1 and CDR2: SNHLY and FYNNEI. CDR3 size: 15 residues. This CDR3 is CASRMDRVSNQPQHF. In DNA form, the CDR3 reads TGTGCCAGCAGGATGGACAGGGTGAGCAATCAGCCCCAGCATTTT.

The chain couples TRBV28 to TRBJ1-4; 8 bases are shared with TRBD1. CDR1 is MDHEN, CDR2 SYDVKM, per germline. J lost 5 bases, V lost 4 bases, and 6 bases had no gene match. The CDR3 contains 15 residues. In nucleotides, the CDR3 is TGTGCCAGCAGTTCCCCCGGACAGGGAAATGAAAAACTGTTTTTT. The encoded protein is CASSSPGQGNEKLFF.

This clone occurred a few times. The gene calls are TRBV30 and TRBJ1-4; D not resolved. CDR3 length equals 18 residues. V was cut by 2 bases and J by 0 bases, with 19 bases left in between. Germline CDR1 and CDR2: GTSNPN and SVGIG (reference sequence). The CDR3 bases are TGTGCCTGGAGTCCCATAGGGTTACGCGGGGCAACTAATGAAAAACTGTTTTTT. Translation: CAWSPIGLRGATNEKLFF.

The genes are TRBV7-9 and TRBJ2-2; D may be TRBD2 (5 bases). V dropped 7 bases and J dropped 6 bases, with 12 bases sitting between them. There are 13 residues in the CDR3. Germline V gives CDR1 SEHNR, CDR2 FQNEAQ (reference sequence). Here the CDR3 reads CASNPRGPGELFF. CDR3 coding DNA: TGTGCCAGCAACCCCAGAGGGCCCGGGGAGCTGTTTTTT. Based on the CDR3 plus reference TRBV7-9 and TRBJ2-2, the full variable domain is DTGVSQNPRHKITKRGQNVTFRCDPISEHNRLYWYRQTLGQGPEFLTYFQNEAQLEKSRLLSDRFSAERPKGSFSTLEIQRTEQGDSAMYLCASNPRGPGELFFGEGSRLTVL.

The sample holds one count of this clone. V gene TRBV6-5 combines with J gene TRBJ2-7, with 9 positions matching TRBD2. Germline V gives CDR1 MNHEY, CDR2 SVGAGI. The trim removed 2 bases at V and 3 bases at J, leaving 2 bases unmatched. The CDR3 is 14 amino acids. The CDR3 nucleotides are TGTGCCAGCAGTTACATAGCGGGGGTCTACGAGCAGTACTTC. This codes for CASSYIAGVYEQYF.